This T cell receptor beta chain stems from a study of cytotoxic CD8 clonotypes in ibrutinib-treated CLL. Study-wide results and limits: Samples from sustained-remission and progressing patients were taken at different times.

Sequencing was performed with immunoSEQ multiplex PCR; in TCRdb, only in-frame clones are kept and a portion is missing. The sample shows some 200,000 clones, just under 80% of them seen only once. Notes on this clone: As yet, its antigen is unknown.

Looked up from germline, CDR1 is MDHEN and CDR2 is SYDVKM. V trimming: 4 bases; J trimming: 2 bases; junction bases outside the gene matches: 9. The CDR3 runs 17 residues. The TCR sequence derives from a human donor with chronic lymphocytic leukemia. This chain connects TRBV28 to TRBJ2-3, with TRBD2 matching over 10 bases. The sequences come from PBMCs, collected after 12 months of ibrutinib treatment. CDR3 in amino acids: CASSSSGTSVFTDTQYF. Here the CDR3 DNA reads TGTGCCAGCAGTTCTTCCGGGACTAGCGTTTTCACAGATACGCAGTATTTT.